The 19 T cell receptor beta chains reported below all come from one sample, sequenced in a study of Ad26.COV2.S vaccination and SARS-CoV-2 variants. The protocol was immunoSEQ multiplex PCR, while the TCRdb copy is restricted to in-frame clones and leaves out a portion. The profile shows about 390,000 clones, over 80% of them singletons. As to treatment: around 19 received Ad26.COV2.S at low or high dose, single or two shots; 5 received placebo; per-sample allocation not given. At day 63 after the first vaccine or placebo injection, samples were drawn. The source was peripheral blood, collected in a trial of Ad26.COV2.S vaccine versus placebo. The receptors originated from a person between 18 and 65 years old who received the Ad26.COV2.S COVID-19 vaccine or a placebo.

This chain links TRBV7-2 with TRBJ2-3; D is uncertain. The CDR3 is 13 amino acids. Germline CDR1 and CDR2: SGHTA and FQGNSA. With 3 bases removed from V and 0 bases from J, the gap between germline ends came to 4 bases. In DNA form, the CDR3 reads TGTGCCAGCAGCTTTCCTAGCACAGATACGCAGTATTTT. It codes for CASSFPSTDTQYF.

This chain uses TRBV4-3 with TRBJ1-2, with D tentatively TRBD1 (6 bases). Germline CDR1 reads LGHNA; CDR2 reads YSLEER. V was pared by 1 base and J by 6 bases, with 18 bases between. This CDR3 has 16 amino acids. The DNA for the CDR3 is TGCGCCAGCAGCCAAGTGGGGGGGCAGCCCCGTGATGGCTACACCTTC. Protein sequence: CASSQVGGQPRDGYTF.

This clone appeared once. The rearrangement links TRBV30 to TRBJ2-2; D remains ambiguous. The CDR3 is 13 residues long. Germline-derived CDR1 and CDR2 are GTSNPN and SVGIG (reference sequence). V was pared by 0 bases and J by 6 bases, with 8 bases between. Here the CDR3 reads CAWSVVGAGELFF. The DNA of the CDR3 is TGTGCCTGGAGTGTAGTTGGCGCCGGGGAGCTGTTTTTT.

V is TRBV30 and J is TRBJ1-1, with no clear D. The CDR3 extends over 14 amino acids. Germline-derived CDR1 and CDR2 are GTSNPN and SVGIG (reference sequence). The V end was cut by 7 bases, the J end by 0 bases, with 15 bases between. CDR3 region: CASEFAGMNTEAFF. Here the CDR3 DNA reads TGTGCCTCCGAGTTCGCGGGGATGAACACTGAAGCTTTCTTT.

The rearrangement links TRBV10-2 to TRBJ2-1; D is perhaps TRBD2 (5 bases). The V end was cut by 0 bases, the J end by 6 bases, with 15 bases between. The CDR3 has 16 amino acids. CDR1 is WSHSY and CDR2 is SAAADI in the germline V gene. CDR3 protein: CASSESKRGALNEQFF. CDR3 DNA: TGCGCCAGCAGTGAGTCGAAACGGGGTGCTCTCAATGAGCAGTTCTTC.

V gene TRBV3-1 (or the pseudogene TRBV3-2) combines with J gene TRBJ1-1; tentative D call: TRBD1 (6 bases). Trimming took off 6 bases at V and 3 bases at J, with 14 bases between the two ends. CDR3 length equals 14 residues. The germline V gene encodes CDR1 LGHDT and CDR2 YNNKEL (reference sequence). The DNA for the CDR3 is TGTGCCAGCAGACCCGACAGGTGGTACACTGAAGCTTTCTTT. It codes for CASRPDRWYTEAFF.

V gene TRBV4-1 combines with J gene TRBJ1-4; tentative D call: TRBD1 (5 bases). Looked up from germline, CDR1 is MGHRA and CDR2 is YSYEKL. The V and J ends lost 2 bases and 7 bases respectively, with 17 bases between them. This CDR3 has 16 residues. CDR3 residues: CASSQMGLGVVEKLFF. The CDR3 nucleotides read TGCGCCAGCAGCCAAATGGGGCTCGGGGTGGTTGAAAAACTGTTTTTT.

The chain links TRBV27 to TRBJ1-4; 10 positions agree with TRBD1. Trimming took 6 bases from V and 4 from J; bases not matched to a gene: 8. This CDR3 has 16 amino acids. Germline CDR1 reads MNHEY; CDR2 reads SMNVEV (reference sequence). The CDR3 is CASRRDRGGINEKLFF. CDR3 coding DNA: TGTGCCAGCAGGAGGGACAGGGGCGGAATTAATGAAAAACTGTTTTTT.

The V and J genes are TRBV3-1 (or the pseudogene TRBV3-2) and TRBJ2-5, with 12 nucleotides matching TRBD2. V trimming: 6 bases; J trimming: 5 bases; junction bases outside the gene matches: 7. The germline gives CDR1 LGHDT, CDR2 YNNKEL (reference sequence). The CDR3 runs to 15 residues. CDR3 sequence reads: CASRVTSGGRETQYF. In DNA, the CDR3 is TGTGCCAGCAGGGTGACTAGCGGGGGAAGGGAGACCCAGTACTTC.

The chain joins TRBV10-1 to TRBJ2-5, with D possibly being TRBD1 (5 bases). From germline, CDR1 is WNHNN and CDR2 SYGVQD (reference sequence). V gave up 2 bases and J gave up 5 bases, with 12 bases separating them. CDR3 size: 14 residues. The CDR3: CASSEGRVRETQYF. The CDR3 nucleotides are TGCGCCAGCAGTGAGGGCAGGGTGCGTGAGACCCAGTACTTC.

This chain joins TRBV23-1 and TRBJ1-5; D call uncertain. TRBV23-1 is identified as an open reading frame with a role that is uncertain. The length of the CDR3 is 18 residues. The V gene lost 0 bases and the J gene lost 2 bases, with 17 bases spanning the gap. The CDR3, as DNA: TGCGCCAGCAGTCAATCACGGGGAAGGGATATGGGCAATCAGCCCCAGCATTTT. This codes for CASSQSRGRDMGNQPQHF.

The chain is built from TRBV5-6 and TRBJ2-1; no clear D. Between the trimmed V and J ends, which lost 0 bases and 5 bases, there was a span of 6 bases. This CDR3 region has 13 residues. Germline assignment: CDR1 SGHDT and CDR2 YYEEEE. The chain's CDR3 is CASSLAPNNEQFF. Written as DNA, the CDR3 is TGTGCCAGCAGCTTGGCTCCCAACAATGAGCAGTTCTTC. Full variable domain (outside the CDR3, taken from reference TRBV5-6 and TRBJ2-1): DAGVTQSPTHLIKTRGQQVTLRCSPKSGHDTVSWYQQALGQGPQFIFQYYEEEERQRGNFPDRFSGHQFPNYSSELNVNALLLGDSALYLCASSLAPNNEQFFGPGTRLTVL.

The rearrangement links TRBV30 to TRBJ2-7, with 7 nucleotides matching TRBD2. Germline V gene sequence: CDR1 GTSNPN, CDR2 SVGIG (reference sequence). The CDR3 has 13 residues. Unmatched junction bases numbered 8, after V lost 2 bases and J lost 7 bases. CDR3 region: CAWSLAAGLEQYF. In nucleotides, the CDR3 is TGTGCCTGGAGTCTAGCGGCGGGATTGGAGCAGTACTTC.

The gene calls are TRBV18 and TRBJ1-1; D gene uncertain. The germline V gene encodes CDR1 KGHSH and CDR2 LQKENI. The CDR3 runs to 15 residues. The V gene lost 0 bases and the J gene lost 1 base, with 9 bases spanning the gap. In nucleotides, the CDR3 is TGTGCCAGCTCACCACCTACCGGGAAGAACACTGAAGCTTTCTTT. Translated: CASSPPTGKNTEAFF.

The chain has TRBV11-2 and TRBJ1-4, with TRBD1 as a possible D gene (6 bases). V lost 2 bases and J 4 bases, leaving 23 bases between the germline ends. The CDR3 totals 19 residues. Germline CDR1 SGHAT, CDR2 FQNNGV. The CDR3 spells CASSLNYLRKGDNNEKLFF. The CDR3 DNA is TGTGCCAGCAGCTTAAATTACCTCCGGAAGGGGGATAATAATGAAAAACTGTTTTTT.

This rearrangement joins TRBV21-1 to TRBJ1-1; TRBD1, the table's D call, was not compared with the DNA. TRBV21-1 is a known pseudogene. The CDR3 is 19 amino acids. CDR3 region: CALTYGSSGTGGEGTEAFF. The CDR3, as DNA: TGTGCCCTCACTTACGGCTCATCCGGGACAGGGGGCGAGGGCACTGAAGCTTTCTTT.

This chain uses TRBV19 with TRBJ1-5; 8 positions match TRBD1. Germline CDR1 is LNHDA and CDR2 is SQIVND (reference sequence). The CDR3 is made up of 14 amino acids. V was pared by 5 bases and J by 7 bases, with 7 bases of the junction left unmatched. For the CDR3, the DNA is TGTGCCAGTAGTCTAAGGACAGGGAGACAGCCCCAGCATTTT. It specifies CASSLRTGRQPQHF.

In the case of this clone: Additional DNA sequences in this sample encode the identical CDR3. V is TRBV7-2 and J is TRBJ1-5, with 11 bases that match TRBD1. The CDR3 runs 17 residues. Germline V gives CDR1 SGHTA, CDR2 FQGNSA. The J segment lost 0 bases and the V segment lost 8 bases, leaving 9 bases of the junction unmatched. CDR3 in DNA: TGTGCCAGCGCCCCCGGGACAGGGGGATATAGCAATCAGCCCCAGCATTTT. Encoded protein: CASAPGTGGYSNQPQHF.

The J gene is TRBJ2-7, the V gene TRBV6-2 or TRBV6-3, with TRBD2 matching over 7 bases. CDR3 length equals 17 residues. In germline, CDR1 is MNHEY, CDR2 SVGEGT. The junction had 16 bases not matched to a gene; V was cut back by 6 bases and J by 2 bases. CDR3 protein: CASSRTGTTIAAYEQYF. The DNA for the CDR3 is TGTGCCAGCAGCCGCACCGGGACTACCATAGCCGCCTACGAGCAGTACTTC.